The rows below give T cell receptor beta chains drawn from one sample of a study of identical twins. A single record per CDR3 protein comes from TCRdb applying MiXCR to the 5' RACE reads. The table shows some 760,000 distinct CDR3 sequences, with 15% to 20% occurring only once. These data were also filed under a second study, of T cells expressing NK-cell markers.

Sequenced input: PBMCs. Receptors were obtained from a woman between 18 and 30 years old in good health. Both conserved end residues are part of each CDR3.

V gene: TRBV9; J gene: TRBJ1-1; CDR3 protein: CASSVGGGPNTEAFF
V gene: TRBV12-3/TRBV12-4; J gene: TRBJ1-2; CDR3 protein: CASSLYRAFF
V gene: TRBV7-8; J gene: TRBJ1-1; CDR3 protein: CASSLATTRAFF
V gene: TRBV3-1; J gene: TRBJ2-7; CDR3 protein: CASSQGLGRGEQYF
V gene: TRBV7-2; J gene: TRBJ2-3; CDR3 protein: CASSPRLAGAPRDTQYF
V gene: TRBV5-1; J gene: TRBJ2-7; CDR3 protein: CASSLKTFGEQYF
V gene: TRBV12-3/TRBV12-4; J gene: TRBJ2-7; CDR3 protein: CASSPLLAGGNYEQYF
V gene: TRBV20-1; J gene: TRBJ1-1; CDR3 protein: CSARNENGGAFF
V gene: TRBV12-3/TRBV12-4; J gene: TRBJ1-1; CDR3 protein: CASSFNGKAFF
V gene: TRBV20-1; J gene: TRBJ2-7; CDR3 protein: CSAPLAATYEQYF
V gene: TRBV20-1; J gene: TRBJ1-1; CDR3 protein: CSARRSAGWDTEAFF
V gene: TRBV7-9; J gene: TRBJ2-5; CDR3 protein: CASSFTQEEETQYF
V gene: TRBV20-1; J gene: TRBJ2-7; CDR3 protein: CSASGVLEQYF
V gene: TRBV3-1; J gene: TRBJ2-7; CDR3 protein: CASTTWGSGTYEQYF
V gene: TRBV4-3; J gene: TRBJ2-1; CDR3 protein: CASSLEGGLADEQFF
V gene: TRBV27; J gene: TRBJ2-7; CDR3 protein: CASSLRGDILYEQYF
V gene: TRBV20-1; J gene: TRBJ2-1; CDR3 protein: CSARGGLAGVNGF
V gene: TRBV7-2; J gene: TRBJ2-1; CDR3 protein: CASSLKASGPSEQFF
V gene: TRBV7-8; J gene: TRBJ2-5; CDR3 protein: CASSPRLAGDPETQYF
V gene: TRBV5-1; J gene: TRBJ2-2; CDR3 protein: CASSSTSGRAGNTGELFF
V gene: TRBV6-1; J gene: TRBJ2-1; CDR3 protein: CASTPSGQYNEQFF
V gene: TRBV25-1; J gene: TRBJ1-1; CDR3 protein: CASSDRGRMNTEAFF
V gene: TRBV7-6; J gene: TRBJ2-3; CDR3 protein: CASSNTPRTGAMLDTQYF
V gene: TRBV7-2; J gene: TRBJ2-5; CDR3 protein: CASSPEGSGIWETQYF
V gene: TRBV6-2/TRBV6-3; J gene: TRBJ2-7; CDR3 protein: CASSFDSGRAANYEQYF
V gene: TRBV7-2; J gene: TRBJ2-7; CDR3 protein: CASFDARSYEQYF
V gene: TRBV27; J gene: TRBJ2-7; CDR3 protein: CASSLSTVTAYEQYF
V gene: TRBV20-1; J gene: TRBJ2-1; CDR3 protein: CSALRGRSYNEQFF
V gene: TRBV9; J gene: TRBJ2-3; CDR3 protein: CASSVGGLAGANTQYF
V gene: TRBV11-2; J gene: TRBJ2-1; CDR3 protein: CASSLLPPWRGYNEQFF
V gene: TRBV7-9; J gene: TRBJ1-2; CDR3 protein: CASSLIFSWTF
V gene: TRBV5-1; J gene: TRBJ2-7; CDR3 protein: CASSSGTGGSYEQYF
V gene: TRBV20-1; J gene: TRBJ2-1; CDR3 protein: CSATSAQSSYNEQFF
V gene: TRBV20-1; J gene: TRBJ2-3; CDR3 protein: CSAPGSMYTQYF
V gene: TRBV6-5; J gene: TRBJ2-7; CDR3 protein: CASSYSGLAGAPLREQYF
V gene: TRBV6-1; J gene: TRBJ1-5; CDR3 protein: CASRGTGGGQPQHF
V gene: TRBV15; J gene: TRBJ2-7; CDR3 protein: CATSREVDREQYF
V gene: TRBV6-5; J gene: TRBJ2-2; CDR3 protein: CASSYALFRGRGTGELFF
V gene: TRBV20-1; J gene: TRBJ1-5; CDR3 protein: CSAMSKISNQPQHF
V gene: TRBV20-1; J gene: TRBJ2-7; CDR3 protein: CSARGESYEQYF